This TCR beta chain was sequenced for a study of shared clonotypes between healthy human individuals. Assay: immunoSEQ multiplex PCR; the TCRdb copy retains only in-frame clones and omits some. The table has roughly 2.6 million clones, around 94% seen once. V shed 7 bases and J shed 1 base, with 12 bases lying between them. In germline, CDR1 is MNHEY, CDR2 SVGAGI. This CDR3 region has 14 residues. The receptor's source is a man aged 18 to 29 in good health. Sequencing was carried out using naive CD4+ T cells sorted from blood. Subset: CD45RA+ positively selected. This sequence joins TRBV6-5 and TRBJ2-3; possible D gene TRBD2, 6 bases. The DNA for the CDR3 is TGTGCCAGCACTCCGGGGGAACGCACAGATACGCAGTATTTT. Its translation: CASTPGERTDTQYF.